Detailed here is one T cell receptor beta chain. The data were obtained in a study of long-term antiretroviral therapy in people with HIV. The CDR3 consists of 13 residues. Germline V gene data show CDR1 as SGHNT and CDR2 as YYREEE (reference sequence). V dropped 2 bases and J dropped 6 bases, with 8 bases sitting between them. Run at survey level, the immunoSEQ assay was version v3.0. The repertoire was sequenced with immunoSEQ multiplex PCR; TCRdb's copy has only in-frame clones and lacks some. Of tens of thousands of clones listed, around 93% are singletons. The clonotype comes from a woman aged 50 to 60 with HIV. The sequenced sample was unsorted PBMCs, obtained 4.4 years after starting antiretroviral therapy. The rearrangement uses TRBV5-4 and TRBJ2-2; no reliable D call. CDR3 protein: CASSFPGAGELFF. CDR3 nucleotides: TGTGCCAGCAGCTTCCCGGGCGCCGGGGAGCTGTTTTTT.